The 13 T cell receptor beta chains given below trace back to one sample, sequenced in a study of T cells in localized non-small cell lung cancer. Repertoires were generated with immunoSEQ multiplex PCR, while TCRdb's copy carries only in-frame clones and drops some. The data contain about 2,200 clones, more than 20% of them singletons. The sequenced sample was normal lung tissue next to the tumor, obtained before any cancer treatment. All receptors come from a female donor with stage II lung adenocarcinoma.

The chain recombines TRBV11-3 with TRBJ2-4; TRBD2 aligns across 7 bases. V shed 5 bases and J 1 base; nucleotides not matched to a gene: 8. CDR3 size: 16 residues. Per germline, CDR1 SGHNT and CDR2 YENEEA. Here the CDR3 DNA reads TGTGCCAGCAGCCCGGCCGGGCGGGGGGCCAAAAACATTCAGTACTTC. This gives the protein CASSPAGRGAKNIQYF.

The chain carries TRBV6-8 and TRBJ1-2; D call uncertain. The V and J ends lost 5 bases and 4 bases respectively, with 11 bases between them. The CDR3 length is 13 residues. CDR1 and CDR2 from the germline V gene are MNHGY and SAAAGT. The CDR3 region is CASSPFRPYGYTF. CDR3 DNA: TGTGCCAGCAGTCCCTTTCGTCCCTATGGCTACACCTTC.

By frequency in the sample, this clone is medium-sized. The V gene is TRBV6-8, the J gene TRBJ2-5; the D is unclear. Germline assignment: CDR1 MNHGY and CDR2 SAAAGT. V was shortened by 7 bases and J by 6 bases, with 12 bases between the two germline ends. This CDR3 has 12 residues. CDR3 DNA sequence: TGTGCCAGCATCCGCCTGGCGAAGACCCAGTACTTC. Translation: CASIRLAKTQYF.

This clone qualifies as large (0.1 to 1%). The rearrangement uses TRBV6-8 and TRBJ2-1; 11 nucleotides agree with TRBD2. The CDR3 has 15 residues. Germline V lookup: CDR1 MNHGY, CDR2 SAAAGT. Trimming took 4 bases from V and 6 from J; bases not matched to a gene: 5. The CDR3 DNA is TGTGCCAGCAGTTTATCTAGCGGGGGGTTCAATGAGCAGTTCTTC. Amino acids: CASSLSSGGFNEQFF.

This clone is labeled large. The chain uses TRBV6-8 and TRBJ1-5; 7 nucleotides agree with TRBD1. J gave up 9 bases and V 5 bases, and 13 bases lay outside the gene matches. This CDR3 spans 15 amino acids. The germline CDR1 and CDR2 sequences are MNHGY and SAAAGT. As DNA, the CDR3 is TGTGCCAGCAGTGCTAGGACAGGCCCGGGGGTGCCCCAGCATTTT. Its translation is CASSARTGPGVPQHF.

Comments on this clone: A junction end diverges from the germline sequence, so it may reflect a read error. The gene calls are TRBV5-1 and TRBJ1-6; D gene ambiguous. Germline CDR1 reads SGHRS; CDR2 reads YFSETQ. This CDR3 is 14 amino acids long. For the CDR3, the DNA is TGCGCCAGCAGCTCTGAGGGCGGTAATTCAGCCCTCCACTTT. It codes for CASSSEGGNSALHF.

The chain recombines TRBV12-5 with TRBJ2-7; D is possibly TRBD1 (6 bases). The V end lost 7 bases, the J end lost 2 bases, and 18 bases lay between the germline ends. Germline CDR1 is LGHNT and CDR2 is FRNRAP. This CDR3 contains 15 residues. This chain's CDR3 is CASVVGRGIPYEQYF. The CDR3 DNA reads TGTGCTAGTGTAGTAGGCAGGGGTATTCCCTACGAGCAGTACTTC.

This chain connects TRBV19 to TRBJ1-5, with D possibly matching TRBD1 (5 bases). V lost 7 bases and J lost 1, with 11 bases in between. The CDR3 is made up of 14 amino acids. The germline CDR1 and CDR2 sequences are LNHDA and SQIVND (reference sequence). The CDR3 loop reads CASKGTASNQPQHF. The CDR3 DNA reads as TGTGCCAGTAAGGGGACGGCAAGCAATCAGCCCCAGCATTTT.

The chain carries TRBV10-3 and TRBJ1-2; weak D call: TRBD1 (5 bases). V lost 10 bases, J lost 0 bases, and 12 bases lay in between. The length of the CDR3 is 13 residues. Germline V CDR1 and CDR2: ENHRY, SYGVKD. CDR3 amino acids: CASGQGTNYGYTF. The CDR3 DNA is TGTGCCAGCGGGCAGGGCACTAACTATGGCTACACCTTC.

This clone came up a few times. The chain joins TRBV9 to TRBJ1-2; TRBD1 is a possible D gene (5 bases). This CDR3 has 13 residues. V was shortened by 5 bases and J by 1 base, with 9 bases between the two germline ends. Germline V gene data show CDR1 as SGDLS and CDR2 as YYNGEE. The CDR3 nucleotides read TGTGCCAGCAGTCGGGACGGTAACTATGGCTACACCTTC. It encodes CASSRDGNYGYTF.

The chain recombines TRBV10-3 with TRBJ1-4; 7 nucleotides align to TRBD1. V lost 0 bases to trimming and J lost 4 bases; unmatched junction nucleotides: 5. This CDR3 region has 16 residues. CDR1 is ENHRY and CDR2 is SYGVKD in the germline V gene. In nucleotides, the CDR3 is TGTGCCATCAGTGAGTCCCCTCCAGGGGGTAATGAAAAACTGTTTTTT. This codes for CAISESPPGGNEKLFF.

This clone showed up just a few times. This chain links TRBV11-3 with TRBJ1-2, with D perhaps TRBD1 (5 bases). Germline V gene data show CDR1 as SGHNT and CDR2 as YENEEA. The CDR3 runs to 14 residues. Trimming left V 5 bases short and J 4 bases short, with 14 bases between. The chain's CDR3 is CASSPGVLSYGYTF. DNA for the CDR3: TGTGCCAGCAGCCCGGGGGTGCTGAGCTATGGCTACACCTTC.

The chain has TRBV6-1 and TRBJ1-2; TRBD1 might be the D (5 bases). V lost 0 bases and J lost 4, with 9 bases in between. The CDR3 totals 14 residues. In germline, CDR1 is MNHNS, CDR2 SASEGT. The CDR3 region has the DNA TGTGCCAGCAGTGAAGCCCGAGACAGCTATGGCTACACCTTC. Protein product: CASSEARDSYGYTF.